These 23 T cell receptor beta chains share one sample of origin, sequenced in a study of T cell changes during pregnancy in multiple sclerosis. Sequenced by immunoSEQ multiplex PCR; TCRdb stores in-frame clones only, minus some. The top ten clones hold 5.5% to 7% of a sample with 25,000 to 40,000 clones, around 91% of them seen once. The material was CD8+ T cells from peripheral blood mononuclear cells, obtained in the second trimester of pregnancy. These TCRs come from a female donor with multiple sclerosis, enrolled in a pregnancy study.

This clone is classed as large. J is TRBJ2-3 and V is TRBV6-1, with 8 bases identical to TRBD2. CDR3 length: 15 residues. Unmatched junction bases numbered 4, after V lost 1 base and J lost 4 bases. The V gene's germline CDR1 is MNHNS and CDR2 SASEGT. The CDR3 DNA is TGTGCCAGCAGTGAAGATACGGGAGGGGCAGATACGCAGTATTTT. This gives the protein CASSEDTGGADTQYF.

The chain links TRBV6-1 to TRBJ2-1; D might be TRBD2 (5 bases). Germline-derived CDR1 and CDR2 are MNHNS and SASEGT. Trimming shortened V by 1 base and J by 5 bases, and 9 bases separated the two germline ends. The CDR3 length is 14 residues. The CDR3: CASSEEVTNNEQFF. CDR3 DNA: TGTGCCAGCAGTGAAGAGGTGACTAACAATGAGCAGTTCTTC.

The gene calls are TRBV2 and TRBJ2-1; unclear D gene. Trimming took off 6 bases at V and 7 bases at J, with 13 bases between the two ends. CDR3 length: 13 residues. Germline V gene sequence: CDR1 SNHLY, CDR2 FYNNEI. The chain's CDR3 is CASSDPPSNEQFF. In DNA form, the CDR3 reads TGTGCCAGCAGCGATCCCCCGAGTAATGAGCAGTTCTTC.

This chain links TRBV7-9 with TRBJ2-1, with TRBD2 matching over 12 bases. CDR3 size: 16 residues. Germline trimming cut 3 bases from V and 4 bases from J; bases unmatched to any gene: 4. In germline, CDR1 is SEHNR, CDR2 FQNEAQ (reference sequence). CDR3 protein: CASSFGLAGLYNEQFF. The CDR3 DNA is TGTGCCAGCAGCTTTGGACTAGCGGGATTATACAATGAGCAGTTCTTC.

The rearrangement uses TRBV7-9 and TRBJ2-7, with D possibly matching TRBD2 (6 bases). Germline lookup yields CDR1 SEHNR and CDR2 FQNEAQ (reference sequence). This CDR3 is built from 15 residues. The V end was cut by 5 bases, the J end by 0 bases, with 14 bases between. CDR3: CASSTERARSYEQYF. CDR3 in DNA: TGTGCCAGCAGCACCGAGCGGGCCCGCTCCTACGAGCAGTACTTC. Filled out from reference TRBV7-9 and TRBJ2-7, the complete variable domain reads DTGVSQNPRHKITKRGQNVTFRCDPISEHNRLYWYRQTLGQGPEFLTYFQNEAQLEKSRLLSDRFSAERPKGSFSTLEIQRTEQGDSAMYLCASSTERARSYEQYFGPGTRLTVT.

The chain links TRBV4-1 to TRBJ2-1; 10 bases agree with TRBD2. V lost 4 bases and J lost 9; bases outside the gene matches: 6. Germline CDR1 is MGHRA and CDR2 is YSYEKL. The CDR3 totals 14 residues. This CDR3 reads CASSLKVAGGEQFF. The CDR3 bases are TGCGCCAGCAGCCTCAAAGTAGCGGGAGGTGAGCAGTTCTTC.

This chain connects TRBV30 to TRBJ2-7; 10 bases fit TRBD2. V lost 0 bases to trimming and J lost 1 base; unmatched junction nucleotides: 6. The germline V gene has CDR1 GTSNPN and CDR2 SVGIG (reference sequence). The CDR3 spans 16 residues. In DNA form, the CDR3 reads TGTGCCTGGAGTGTACGGCAGGGACTAGCGTCCTACGAGCAGTACTTC. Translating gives CAWSVRQGLASYEQYF.

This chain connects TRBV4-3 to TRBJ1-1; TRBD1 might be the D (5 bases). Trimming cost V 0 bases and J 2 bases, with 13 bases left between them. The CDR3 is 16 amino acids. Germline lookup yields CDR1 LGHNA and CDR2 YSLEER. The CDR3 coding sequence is TGCGCCAGCAGCCAAGACCCGGCGGGGCGTAACACTGAAGCTTTCTTT. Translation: CASSQDPAGRNTEAFF.

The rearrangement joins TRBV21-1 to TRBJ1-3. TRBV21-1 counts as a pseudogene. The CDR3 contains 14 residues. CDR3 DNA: TGTGCCAGAATCCCTCGCCAGGGAGGGGACACCATATATTTT. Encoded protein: CARIPRQGGDTIYF.

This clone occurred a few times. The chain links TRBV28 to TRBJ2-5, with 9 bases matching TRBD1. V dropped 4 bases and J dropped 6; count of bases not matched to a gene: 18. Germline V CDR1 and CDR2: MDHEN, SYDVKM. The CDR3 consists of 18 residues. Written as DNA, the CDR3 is TGTGCCAGCAGTTCCTACCAGACAGGGGGAGGTGTCATAAAGACCCAGTACTTC. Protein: CASSSYQTGGGVIKTQYF. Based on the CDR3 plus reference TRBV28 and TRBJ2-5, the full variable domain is DVKVTQSSRYLVKRTGEKVFLECVQDMDHENMFWYRQDPGLGLRLIYFSYDVKMKEKGDIPEGYSVSREKKERFSLILESASTNQTSMYLCASSSYQTGGGVIKTQYFGPGTRLLVL.

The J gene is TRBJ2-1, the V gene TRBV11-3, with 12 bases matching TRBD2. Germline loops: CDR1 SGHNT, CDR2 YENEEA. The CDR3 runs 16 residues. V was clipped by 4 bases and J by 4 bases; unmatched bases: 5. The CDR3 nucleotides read TGTGCCAGCAGCTCCTCCGGGACTAGCGGGTACAATGAGCAGTTCTTC. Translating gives CASSSSGTSGYNEQFF.

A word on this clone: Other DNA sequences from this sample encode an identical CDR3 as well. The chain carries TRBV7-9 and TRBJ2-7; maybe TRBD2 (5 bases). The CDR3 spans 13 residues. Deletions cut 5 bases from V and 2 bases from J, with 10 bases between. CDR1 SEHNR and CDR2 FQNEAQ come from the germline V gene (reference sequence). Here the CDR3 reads CASSPPGTYEQYF. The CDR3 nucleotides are TGTGCCAGCAGCCCGCCCGGGACCTACGAGCAGTACTTC.

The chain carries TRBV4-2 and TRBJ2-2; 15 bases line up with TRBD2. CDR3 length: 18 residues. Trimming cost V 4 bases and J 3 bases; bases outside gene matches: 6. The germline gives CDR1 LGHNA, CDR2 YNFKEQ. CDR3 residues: CASSRTSGRARYTGELFF. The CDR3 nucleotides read TGTGCCAGCAGCCGGACTAGCGGGAGGGCCAGGTACACCGGGGAGCTGTTTTTT.

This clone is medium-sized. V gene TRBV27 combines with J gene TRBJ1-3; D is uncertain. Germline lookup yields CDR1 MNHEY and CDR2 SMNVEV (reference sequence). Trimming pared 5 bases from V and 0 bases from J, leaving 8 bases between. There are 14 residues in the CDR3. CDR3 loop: CASSPSRSGNTIYF. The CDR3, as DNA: TGTGCCAGCAGTCCCTCTCGCTCTGGAAACACCATATATTTT.

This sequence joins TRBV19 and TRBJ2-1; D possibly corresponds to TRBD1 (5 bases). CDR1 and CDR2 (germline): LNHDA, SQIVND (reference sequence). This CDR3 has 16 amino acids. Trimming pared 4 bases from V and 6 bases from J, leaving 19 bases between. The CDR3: CASSNPLGQLGNEQFF. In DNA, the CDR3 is TGTGCCAGTAGTAACCCCTTAGGACAATTGGGCAATGAGCAGTTCTTC.

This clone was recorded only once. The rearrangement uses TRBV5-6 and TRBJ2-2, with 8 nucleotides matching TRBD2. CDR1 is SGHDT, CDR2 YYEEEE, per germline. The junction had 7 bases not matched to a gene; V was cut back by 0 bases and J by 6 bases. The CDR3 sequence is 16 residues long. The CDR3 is CASSLATGTRPGELFF. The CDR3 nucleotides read TGTGCCAGCAGCTTGGCCACAGGGACTAGACCCGGGGAGCTGTTTTTT.

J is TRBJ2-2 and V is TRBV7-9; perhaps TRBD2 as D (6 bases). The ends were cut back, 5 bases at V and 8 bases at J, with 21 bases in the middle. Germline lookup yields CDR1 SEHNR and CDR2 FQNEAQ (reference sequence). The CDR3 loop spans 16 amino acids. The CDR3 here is CASSPLAPTGAGELFF. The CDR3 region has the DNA TGTGCCAGCAGCCCTTTAGCCCCGACGGGAGCTGGGGAGCTGTTTTTT.

In nucleotides, the CDR3 is TGCAGCGTTGGGGGGTCGGGACACCTCTACGAGCAGTACTTC. It encodes CSVGGSGHLYEQYF. The V and J genes are TRBV29-1 and TRBJ2-7, with D perhaps TRBD1 (6 bases). The CDR3 totals 14 residues. Germline-derived CDR1 and CDR2 are SQVTM and ANQGSEA. V lost 4 bases, J lost 3 bases, and 16 bases lay in between.

The CDR3: CASSPVGGATDTQYF. CDR3 coding DNA: TGTGCCAGCAGCCCAGTTGGGGGGGCCACAGATACGCAGTATTTT. V and J are TRBV7-3 and TRBJ2-3, with a possible D match to TRBD2 (7 bases). The germline gives CDR1 SGHTA, CDR2 FQGTGA. CDR3 length: 15 amino acids. V gave up 5 bases and J gave up 2 bases, with 14 bases separating them.

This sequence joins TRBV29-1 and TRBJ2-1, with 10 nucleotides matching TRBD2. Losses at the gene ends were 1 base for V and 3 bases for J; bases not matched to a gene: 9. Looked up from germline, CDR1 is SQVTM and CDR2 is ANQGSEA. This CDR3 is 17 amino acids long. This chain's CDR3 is CSVEGGDGLAVYNEQFF. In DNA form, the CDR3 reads TGCAGCGTTGAAGGGGGGGATGGACTAGCGGTCTACAATGAGCAGTTCTTC.

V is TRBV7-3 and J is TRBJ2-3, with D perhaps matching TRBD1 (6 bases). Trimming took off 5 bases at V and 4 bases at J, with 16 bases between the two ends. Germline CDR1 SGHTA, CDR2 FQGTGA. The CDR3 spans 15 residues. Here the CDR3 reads CASSPQGSAADTQYF. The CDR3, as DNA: TGTGCCAGCAGCCCTCAGGGGTCCGCCGCAGATACGCAGTATTTT.

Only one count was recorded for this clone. CDR3 nucleotide sequence: TGTGCCAGCAGCTCGGACGGCCCGGGACAGGGGAACACTGAAGCTTTCTTT. It encodes CASSSDGPGQGNTEAFF. The chain employs TRBV5-5 and TRBJ1-1; 9 nucleotides line up with TRBD1. Germline V gene sequence: CDR1 SGHKS, CDR2 YYEKEE (reference sequence). V lost 3 bases to trimming and J lost 1 base; unmatched junction nucleotides: 10. CDR3 size: 17 residues.

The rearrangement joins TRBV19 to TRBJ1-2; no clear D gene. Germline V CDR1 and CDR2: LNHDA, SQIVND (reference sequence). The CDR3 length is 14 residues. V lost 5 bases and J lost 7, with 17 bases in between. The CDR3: CASSPQGGVVGYTF. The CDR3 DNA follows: TGTGCCAGTAGTCCCCAAGGCGGTGTTGTTGGCTACACCTTC.